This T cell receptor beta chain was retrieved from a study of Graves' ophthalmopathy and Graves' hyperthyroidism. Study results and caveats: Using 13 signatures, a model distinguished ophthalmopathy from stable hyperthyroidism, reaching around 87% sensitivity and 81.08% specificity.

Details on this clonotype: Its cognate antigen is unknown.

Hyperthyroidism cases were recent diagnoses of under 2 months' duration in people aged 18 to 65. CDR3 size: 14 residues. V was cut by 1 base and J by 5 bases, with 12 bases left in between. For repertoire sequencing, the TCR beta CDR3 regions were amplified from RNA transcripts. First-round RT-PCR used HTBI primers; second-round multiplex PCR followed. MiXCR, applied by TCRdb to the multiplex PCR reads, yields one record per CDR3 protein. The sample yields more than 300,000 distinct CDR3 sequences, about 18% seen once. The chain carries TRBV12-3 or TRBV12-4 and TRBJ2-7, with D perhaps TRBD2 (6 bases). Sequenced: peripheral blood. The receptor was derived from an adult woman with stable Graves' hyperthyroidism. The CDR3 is CASSLGGAEDEQYF. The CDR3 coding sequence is TGTGCCAGCAGTTTAGGCGGGGCAGAGGACGAGCAGTACTTC.